Below, 19 T cell receptor beta chains from the same sample are listed, as sequenced in a study of OX40 agonist ivuxolimab in advanced cancers. Here immunoSEQ multiplex PCR was the method, and the copy in TCRdb shows in-frame clones only, minus some. This table holds around 64,000 clones, roughly 89% found once. The sequencing here drew on CD4+ or CD8+ T cells sorted from blood, taken in a trial of the OX40 agonist ivuxolimab. These receptors came from an adult with an advanced solid tumor such as melanoma, head and neck, liver or kidney cancer.

The CDR3, as DNA: TGCGCCAGCAGCTTGGCGGGTAACCCCACAGATACGCAGTATTTT. Protein product: CASSLAGNPTDTQYF. V is TRBV5-1 and J is TRBJ2-3, with unresolved D. V was shortened by 0 bases and J by 2 bases, with 10 bases between the two germline ends. The CDR3 consists of 15 residues. Germline assignment: CDR1 SGHRS and CDR2 YFSETQ.

V and J are TRBV28 and TRBJ2-7; D gene uncertain. The ends were cut back, 8 bases at V and 7 bases at J, with 12 bases in the middle. Germline V gives CDR1 MDHEN, CDR2 SYDVKM. This CDR3 spans 11 amino acids. The CDR3 here is CASLSGREQYF. The CDR3 region has the DNA TGTGCCAGCTTATCCGGTCGGGAGCAGTACTTC.

CDR3 sequence reads: CASSLVGRWEQYF. CDR3 DNA: TGTGCCAGCAGCTTGGTAGGCAGGTGGGAGCAGTACTTC. The chain links TRBV5-8 to TRBJ2-7; D call uncertain. The V end was cut by 0 bases, the J end by 7 bases, with 11 bases between. The germline V gene encodes CDR1 SGHTS and CDR2 YDEGEE. This CDR3 is 13 amino acids long.

This chain joins TRBV5-4 and TRBJ2-1, with 9 bases identical to TRBD2. The V gene's germline CDR1 is SGHNT and CDR2 YYREEE (reference sequence). V dropped 4 bases and J dropped 8; count of bases not matched to a gene: 16. This CDR3 is built from 17 residues. The CDR3 is CASSPTSIRGGADEQFF. CDR3 DNA sequence: TGTGCCAGCAGCCCTACCTCGATCCGCGGGGGGGCCGATGAGCAGTTCTTC.

This clone was seen only once. The chain joins TRBV5-4 to TRBJ1-2; D might be TRBD1 (5 bases). V dropped 4 bases and J dropped 4 bases, with 17 bases sitting between them. The CDR3 has 15 amino acids. Germline CDR1 SGHNT, CDR2 YYREEE (reference sequence). The DNA of the CDR3 is TGTGCCAGCAGCCTACCAGACAGCCTGCTCTATGGCTACACCTTC. Translating gives CASSLPDSLLYGYTF. Using reference TRBV5-4 and TRBJ1-2 for the parts outside the CDR3, the full variable domain is ETGVTQSPTHLIKTRGQQVTLRCSSQSGHNTVSWYQQALGQGPQFIFQYYREEENGRGNFPPRFSGLQFPNYSSELNVNALELDDSALYLCASSLPDSLLYGYTFGSGTRLTVV.

This chain links TRBV4-1 with TRBJ1-3, with 12 bases lining up with TRBD1. The length of the CDR3 is 19 residues. The germline V gene has CDR1 MGHRA and CDR2 YSYEKL. J was trimmed by 0 bases and V by 4 bases; bases with no gene match: 10. The CDR3 region is CASSLRVGTGGDSGNTIYF. DNA for the CDR3: TGCGCCAGCAGCCTGAGGGTCGGGACAGGGGGCGACTCTGGAAACACCATATATTTT.

This rearrangement joins TRBV28 to TRBJ1-4; perhaps TRBD1 as D (6 bases). The V end was cut by 5 bases, the J end by 2 bases, with 15 bases between. The CDR3 has 16 amino acids. From germline, CDR1 is MDHEN and CDR2 SYDVKM. CDR3 DNA sequence: TGTGCCAGCAGTCCAAATGGCAGGGGCACTAATGAAAAACTGTTTTTT. Translation: CASSPNGRGTNEKLFF.

The J gene is TRBJ2-1, the V gene TRBV6-5, with D perhaps TRBD1 or TRBD2 (6 bases each). The CDR3 is 15 residues long. Germline V CDR1 and CDR2: MNHEY, SVGAGI. With 6 bases removed from V and 10 bases from J, the gap between germline ends came to 22 bases. The DNA for the CDR3 is TGTGCCAGCAGATACCAATCGGGGGCTCGGGTGGAGCAGTTCTTC. It yields the protein CASRYQSGARVEQFF.

As regards this clone: A junction end diverges from the germline sequence, so it may reflect a read error. The chain couples TRBV7-7 to TRBJ2-3; 8 nucleotides line up with TRBD2. The CDR3 has 15 residues. CDR1 is SSHAT, CDR2 FNYEAQ, per germline (reference sequence). The CDR3 loop is CASSRAGVRGDTQYF. In nucleotides, the CDR3 is TGTGCTAGCAGCCGAGCGGGAGTTCGTGGAGATACGCAGTATTTT. The whole variable domain, remainder taken from reference TRBV7-7 and TRBJ2-3, is GAGVSQSPRYKVTKRGQDVTLRCDPISSHATLYWYQQALGQGPEFLTYFNYEAQPDKSGLPSDRFSAERPEGSISTLTIQRTEQRDSAMYRCASSRAGVRGDTQYFGPGTRLTVL.

J is TRBJ1-2 and V is TRBV28; tentatively, D is TRBD1 (5 bases). Trimming cost V 2 bases and J 8 bases, with 15 bases left between them. Germline CDR1 MDHEN, CDR2 SYDVKM. The CDR3 contains 14 residues. CDR3 DNA: TGTGCCAGCAGTTTAGGGGCAGCTCCTTCGGGCTACACCTTC. Amino acids: CASSLGAAPSGYTF.

The J gene is TRBJ2-1, the V gene TRBV6-5, with TRBD1 identical over 8 bases. CDR3 size: 14 residues. Germline CDR1 and CDR2: MNHEY and SVGAGI. With 6 bases clipped from V and 6 bases from J, the junction kept 7 bases outside the gene matches. CDR3 sequence reads: CASSRSTGANEQFF. In DNA form, the CDR3 reads TGTGCCAGCAGCCGATCGACAGGGGCCAATGAGCAGTTCTTC.

CDR3 DNA: TGTGCCAGCAGCGTCTCCGGGACGCACACCGGGGAGCTGTTTTTT. Protein product: CASSVSGTHTGELFF. The chain has TRBV5-4 and TRBJ2-2; D is perhaps TRBD1 or TRBD2 (5 bases each). Germline CDR1 is SGHNT and CDR2 is YYREEE (reference sequence). V shed 4 bases and J shed 3 bases, with 13 bases lying between them. The CDR3 contains 15 residues.

This sequence joins TRBV11-3 and TRBJ2-5, with TRBD1 as a possible D gene (6 bases). V lost 3 bases and J 0 bases, leaving 17 bases between the germline ends. CDR3 size: 17 residues. Germline values: CDR1 SGHNT, CDR2 YENEEA. The CDR3 sequence is CASSFKRQGPYQETQYF. CDR3 DNA: TGTGCCAGCAGCTTTAAGAGGCAGGGGCCCTACCAAGAGACCCAGTACTTC.

V usage is TRBV10-3 and J usage is TRBJ2-6, with D tentatively TRBD1 or TRBD2 (5 bases each). Germline values: CDR1 ENHRY, CDR2 SYGVKD. V lost 7 bases and J 0 bases, leaving 13 bases between the germline ends. The CDR3 contains 16 residues. The CDR3 loop is CAIMGEIRSGANVLTF. CDR3 nucleotide sequence: TGTGCCATCATGGGGGAAATCCGCTCTGGGGCCAACGTCCTGACTTTC.

The chain employs TRBV6-1 and TRBJ2-5, with a weak D call TRBD2 (6 bases). V was trimmed by 10 bases and J by 2 bases, leaving 20 bases between them. The CDR3 sequence is 15 residues long. CDR1 is MNHNS, CDR2 SASEGT, per germline. The CDR3 nucleotides are TGTGCCATCTTTTCCGGGAGTACTAGGCAAGAGACCCAGTACTTC. Its translation: CAIFSGSTRQETQYF.

A remark on this clone: At one of its ends the junction is not consistent with the germline gene, which may arise from a read error. The CDR3 sequence: CASRLGQLSNTGELFF. CDR3 nucleotide sequence: TGCGCCAGCAGATTGGGGCAGCTTTCGAACACCGGGGAGCTGTTTTTT. The genes are TRBV5-1 and TRBJ2-2; weak D call: TRBD1 (5 bases). The CDR3 spans 16 residues. Germline assignment: CDR1 SGHRS and CDR2 YFSETQ.

This chain joins TRBV6-5 and TRBJ2-7; possibly TRBD1 for D (6 bases). V lost 6 bases to trimming and J lost 5 bases, with 14 bases between them. Germline V lookup: CDR1 MNHEY, CDR2 SVGAGI. The CDR3 has 13 amino acids. CDR3 sequence reads: CASRYTGTHEQYF. In DNA, the CDR3 is TGTGCCAGCAGGTATACAGGGACCCACGAGCAGTACTTC.

The V and J genes are TRBV25-1 and TRBJ1-4; maybe TRBD1 (5 bases). Between the trimmed V and J ends, which lost 6 bases and 3 bases, there was a span of 11 bases. Germline CDR1 reads MGHDK; CDR2 reads SYGVNS. The CDR3 is 14 residues long. The CDR3 protein is CASRSTAANEKLFF. In nucleotides, the CDR3 is TGTGCCAGCAGGTCGACAGCGGCTAATGAAAAACTGTTTTTT.

The rearrangement uses TRBV29-1 and TRBJ1-1; D gene uncertain. Germline V gives CDR1 SQVTM, CDR2 ANQGSEA. The CDR3 loop spans 14 amino acids. V was trimmed by 5 bases and J by 0 bases, leaving 13 bases between them. The CDR3 coding sequence is TGCAGCGTTCAAAGTGACGTCATGAACACTGAAGCTTTCTTT. As protein: CSVQSDVMNTEAFF.